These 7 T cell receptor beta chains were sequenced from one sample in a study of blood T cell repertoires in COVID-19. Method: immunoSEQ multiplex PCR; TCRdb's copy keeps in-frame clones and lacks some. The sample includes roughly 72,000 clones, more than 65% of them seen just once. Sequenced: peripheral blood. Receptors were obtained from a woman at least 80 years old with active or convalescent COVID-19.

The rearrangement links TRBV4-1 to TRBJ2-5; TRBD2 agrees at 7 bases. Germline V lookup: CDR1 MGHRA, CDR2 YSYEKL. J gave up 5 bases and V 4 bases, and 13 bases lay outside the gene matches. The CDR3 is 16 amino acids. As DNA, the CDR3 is TGCGCCAGCAGCCCTGGGGGAGGGGCGGGTAGGGAGACCCAGTACTTC. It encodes CASSPGGGAGRETQYF.

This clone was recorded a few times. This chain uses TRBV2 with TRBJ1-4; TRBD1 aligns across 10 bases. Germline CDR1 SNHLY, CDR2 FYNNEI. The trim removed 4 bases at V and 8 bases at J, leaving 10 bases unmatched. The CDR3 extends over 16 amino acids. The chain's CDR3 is CASSARQGAVKEKLFF. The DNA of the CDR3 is TGTGCCAGCAGTGCCCGACAGGGGGCAGTTAAGGAAAAACTGTTTTTT.

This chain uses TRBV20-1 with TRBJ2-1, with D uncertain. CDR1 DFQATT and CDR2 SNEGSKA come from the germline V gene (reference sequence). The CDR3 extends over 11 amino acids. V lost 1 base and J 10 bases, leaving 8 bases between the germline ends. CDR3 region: CSARAGLEQFF. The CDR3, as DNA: TGCAGTGCTAGAGCCGGTTTGGAGCAGTTCTTC.

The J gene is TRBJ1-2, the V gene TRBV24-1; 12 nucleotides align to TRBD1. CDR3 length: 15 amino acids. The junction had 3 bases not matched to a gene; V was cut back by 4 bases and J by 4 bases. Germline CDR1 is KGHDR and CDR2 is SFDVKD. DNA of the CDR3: TGTGCCACCAGTGAAGGGACAGGGGGCTCCTATGGCTACACCTTC. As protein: CATSEGTGGSYGYTF.

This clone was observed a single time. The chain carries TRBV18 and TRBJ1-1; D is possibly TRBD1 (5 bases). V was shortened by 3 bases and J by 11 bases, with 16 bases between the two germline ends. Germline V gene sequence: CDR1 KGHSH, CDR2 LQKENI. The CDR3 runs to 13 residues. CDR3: CASSPARGVGAFF. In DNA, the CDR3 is TGTGCCAGCTCACCGGCCCGGGGGGTTGGGGCTTTCTTT.

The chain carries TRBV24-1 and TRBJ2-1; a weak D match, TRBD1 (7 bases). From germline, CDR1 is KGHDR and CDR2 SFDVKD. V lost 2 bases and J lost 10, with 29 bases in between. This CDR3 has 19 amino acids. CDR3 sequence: CATSDWASKTGIGGVEQFF. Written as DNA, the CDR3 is TGTGCCACCAGTGATTGGGCATCAAAGACAGGGATTGGAGGGGTAGAGCAGTTCTTC.

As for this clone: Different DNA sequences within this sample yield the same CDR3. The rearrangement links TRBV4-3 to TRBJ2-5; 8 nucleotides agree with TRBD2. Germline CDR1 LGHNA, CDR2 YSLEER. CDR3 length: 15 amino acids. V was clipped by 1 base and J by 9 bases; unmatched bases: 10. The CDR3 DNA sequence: TGCGCCAGCAGCCAAGGACCGGGACTAGGGGTTTCCCAGTACTTC. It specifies CASSQGPGLGVSQYF.